The T cell receptor (beta chain) described here comes from a study of shared clonotypes between healthy human individuals. Study-wide context: Donors, aged 18 to 49, were a couple of women and a few men.

Unsorted PBMC samples were amplified in replicate PCRs containing around 310 ng DNA, some 33,000 T cell genomes. Original methodology: Filtering differed because ImmunoSEQ produced junction-only sequences that carried no quality scores. Repertoires were generated with immunoSEQ multiplex PCR, while TCRdb's copy carries only in-frame clones and drops some. From that table come the V and J calls and clone size; the DNA was used to work out D and trimming. Among some 530,000 clones listed, more than 75% were seen once. Free of recent acute infections or vaccinations, the donors were healthy HIV-negative adults. Germline V gene data show CDR1 as SGDLS and CDR2 as YYNGEE. The CDR3 runs 14 residues. The V end was cut by 5 bases, the J end by 0 bases, with 10 bases between. Remarks on this clone: The same CDR3 arises from other DNA sequences in this sample as well.

The sequence came from a woman between 40 and 50 years old in good health. Some clones in this sample may be carry-over from other donors' samples. The chain combines TRBV9 with TRBJ2-3; D is unresolved. Sample: PBMCs. The chain's CDR3 is CASSERLSTDTQYF. The CDR3 nucleotides read TGTGCCAGCAGTGAGCGCCTTAGCACAGATACGCAGTATTTT.